This T cell receptor beta chain comes out of a study of blood T cell repertoires in COVID-19. Background on the study: Sources were T cells, B-cell-depleted T cells, or PBMCs; the material itself was cDNA or gDNA.

The V and J ends lost 5 bases and 2 bases respectively, with 23 bases between them. Germline values: CDR1 SEHNR, CDR2 FQNEAQ (reference sequence). The length of the CDR3 is 18 residues. TCRdb's copy holds only in-frame clones and misses some; the assay was immunoSEQ multiplex PCR. Of 95,000 to 110,000 clones listed, 91% are singletons. The chain is built from TRBV7-9 and TRBJ2-3, with D uncertain. The sequenced material came from peripheral blood. The TCR sequence derives from a human donor in a cohort sampled during active COVID-19. The CDR3 region is CASSAPRVGAPSTDTQYF. In DNA, the CDR3 is TGTGCCAGCAGCGCTCCTCGGGTCGGAGCCCCTTCCACAGATACGCAGTATTTT. Full variable domain (missing parts from reference TRBV7-9 and TRBJ2-3): DTGVSQNPRHKITKRGQNVTFRCDPISEHNRLYWYRQTLGQGPEFLTYFQNEAQLEKSRLLSDRFSAERPKGSFSTLEIQRTEQGDSAMYLCASSAPRVGAPSTDTQYFGPGTRLTVL.